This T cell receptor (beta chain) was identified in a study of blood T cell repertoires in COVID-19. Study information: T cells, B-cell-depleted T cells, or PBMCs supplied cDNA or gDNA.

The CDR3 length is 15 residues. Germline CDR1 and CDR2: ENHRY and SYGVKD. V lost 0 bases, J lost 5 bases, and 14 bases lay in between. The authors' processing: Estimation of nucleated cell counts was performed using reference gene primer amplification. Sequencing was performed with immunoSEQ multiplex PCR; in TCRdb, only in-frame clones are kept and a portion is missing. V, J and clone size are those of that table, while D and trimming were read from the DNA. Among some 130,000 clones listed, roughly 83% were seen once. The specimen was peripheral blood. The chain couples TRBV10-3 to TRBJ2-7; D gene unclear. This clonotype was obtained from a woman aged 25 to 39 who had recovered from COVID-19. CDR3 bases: TGTGCCATCAGTGAGTCCCTGGGCCAGTCCCACGAGCAGTACTTC. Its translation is CAISESLGQSHEQYF.